The following is a T cell receptor beta chain sequence with its context. There is no known antigen for this receptor. No base quality information exists; no much larger clone differs at one position. This specimen comes from a study of blood T cell repertoires in COVID-19 (dated by TCRdb to the early 2020s). Looking at the study overall: Samples from collaborators originated in the United States, Italy and Spain and spanned both the acute and convalescent phases of COVID-19. The repertoires were made available in a free public database intended to serve as a resource for research on the immune response to SARS-CoV-2. HLA class I and class II types, where available, came from metadata supplied by the sample provider rather than from assay-based typing. Samples came from the ongoing ImmuneRACE study (first 160 participants) plus 1,254 subjects from 6 global collaborators. Subjects who had been exposed to COVID-19, were actively infected with it, or had recovered from it provided the deeply sampled blood TCRbeta repertoires that made up the dataset. The sample metadata nearly always contained a de-identified subject ID, COVID-19 status, age in years and sex. The material from the prospective study consisted of cDNA or gDNA derived from T cells, B-cell-depleted T cells, or PBMCs.

What the authors observed across the whole study: How much clinical and demographic metadata was included differed by source and by participant, and the metadata was provided uncurated.

Enrolling through a virtual design, the prospective study's participants ranged in age from about 18 to 100 years and lived across roughly 24 United States geographic areas. To assign participants to cohorts, the prospective study relied on clinical history that participants themselves reported in a screening survey and a study questionnaire. Recovered participants in ImmuneRACE Cohort 3 were defined by two consecutive negative NP/OP PCR tests, clearance by a healthcare professional, or resolution of symptoms. Each participant in the prospective study had whole blood, serum and a nasopharyngeal or oropharyngeal swab collected by mobile phlebotomists. Prospective study participants could optionally give additional blood draws and questionnaires over a roughly two-month period. Before DNA extraction, blood samples from the prospective study were shipped at room temperature or frozen. The immunoSEQ Assay, a bias-controlled multiplex PCR, was used to amplify TCRbeta CDR3 regions from genomic DNA. The study's own analysis went as follows. The number of nucleated cells in each sample was estimated by amplification of reference gene primers within the assay. Sequence reads were collapsed and filtered to measure the absolute abundance of every unique TCRbeta CDR3 rearrangement. Productive Simpson clonality was computed per sample as the square root of Simpson's diversity index over productive rearrangements. What TCRdb holds here is the immuneACCESS table cut down to in-frame rearrangements. Part of the clones is not present; checked against another copy, under half of the missing clones reflect an unresolved V gene, and the others are unexplained. V, J and clone size were drawn from that table, and D and trimming were deduced from the DNA. Present in this sample are 330,000 or so clones, under 95% of which were seen just once. In total, the top ten clones hold approximately 17% of the sample.

The CDR3 numbers 17 residues from cysteine through phenylalanine. Of the read, only the CDR3 DNA is kept; its 51 bases are in frame from base 1. V is reduced by 2 bases and J by 2 bases, leaving a spacing of 18 bases between them. From the germline V gene, CDR1 is SGHTA and CDR2 is FQGNSA. Sequencing was carried out using PBMCs or T cells enriched from blood (not recorded which). This receptor chain uses TRBV7-2 and TRBJ1-1; the D gene is possibly TRBD1, with 6 bases matching. This TCR was sampled from a woman aged 30 to 39 who had recovered from COVID-19. In nucleotides, the sequence is TGTGCCAGCAGCTTATATCCGGGGGGCTCAGGTAACACTGAAGCTTTCTTT. This translates into CASSLYPGGSGNTEAFF.